These T cell receptor beta chains were read from a single sample in a study of cytomegalovirus exposure and HLA in healthy donors. The assay was immunoSEQ multiplex PCR, and TCRdb's table has in-frame clones only and misses some. The repertoire holds roughly 200,000 clones, roughly 86% seen once, with 6.5% to 7.5% in the top ten. Sequenced: PBMCs. The origin of the receptors is a man aged 25 to 45 in good health and CMV-seropositive. CDR3s include the opening cysteine and the closing phenylalanine or tryptophan. The D gene is left open where the match is weak. A clone size is listed for some rows: how often the clone was seen (once, few, many), or a class if it is expanded.

.	.	TRBV6-5	TRBJ2-5	TGTGCCAGCAGTTACTCTGTCGGGGGCCAAGAGACCCAGTACTTC	CASSYSVGGQETQYF
.	.	TRBV18	TRBJ2-3	TGTGCCAGCTCACCATCTTGGGTCGAAGGGGGGTCCCGTGCTACGCAGTATTTT	CASSPSWVEGGSRATQYF
TRBD1	.	TRBV4-1	TRBJ2-7	TGCGCCAGCAGCCGACCTGCTCGGACAGGGACGTTCTACGAGCAGTACTTC	CASSRPARTGTFYEQYF
TRBD1	.	TRBV5-6	TRBJ1-2	TGTGCCAGCAGCTTGTTTGACAGGGATAACTATGGCTACACCTTC	CASSLFDRDNYGYTF
TRBD1	.	TRBV4-3	TRBJ1-1	TGCGCCAGCAGCGAGGGGGCTGGGAACACTGAAGCTTTCTTT	CASSEGAGNTEAFF
.	.	TRBV28	TRBJ2-5	TGTGCCAGCAGCCTCGAGGGGGCGGGACTCCAAGAGACCCAGTACTTC	CASSLEGAGLQETQYF
.	.	TRBV2	TRBJ2-3	TGTGCCAGCAGTGCCGACAGAGACGCTAGCACAGATACGCAGTATTTT	CASSADRDASTDTQYF
.	few	TRBV2	TRBJ1-1	TGTGCCAGCAGGGACAGCATGAACACTGAAGCTTTCTTT	CASRDSMNTEAFF
TRBD2	.	TRBV14	TRBJ2-2	TGTGCCAGCAGCAACCTCCCGGGACTAGCGGGAGTGAACACCGGGGAGCTGTTTTTT	CASSNLPGLAGVNTGELFF
TRBD1	.	TRBV7-2	TRBJ2-2	TGTGCCAGCAGCTCCGAGGACAGGGGGCCCTTCAACACCGGGGAGCTGTTTTTT	CASSSEDRGPFNTGELFF
.	.	TRBV30	TRBJ1-6	TGTGCCTGGAGCACCGGGTCCCCCCGTTCTTCACCCCTCCACTTT	CAWSTGSPRSSPLHF
TRBD1	many	TRBV2	TRBJ1-2	TGTGCCAGCCGAAGGGGACAGGAGACTAACTATGGCTACACCTTC	CASRRGQETNYGYTF
TRBD2	.	TRBV7-9	TRBJ2-3	TGTGCCAGCAGCTCTGGCCGGGGGGCAGATACGCAGTATTTT	CASSSGRGADTQYF
TRBD2	.	TRBV25-1	TRBJ2-3	TGTGCCAGCGGTAAACTAGCGGGAAGTACAGATACGCAGTATTTT	CASGKLAGSTDTQYF
TRBD2	once	TRBV2	TRBJ2-1	TGTGCCAGCAGTCCACGTTTCCGGCTAGCGGGCAATGAGCAGTTCTTC	CASSPRFRLAGNEQFF
.	.	TRBV7-9	TRBJ2-7	TGTGCCAGCACCGAGTCAGGGGCGTCCTCCTACGAGCAGTACTTC	CASTESGASSYEQYF
.	.	TRBV19	TRBJ2-7	TGTGCCAGTAGTGACCCAGGACTACCCTACGAGCAGTACTTC	CASSDPGLPYEQYF
.	.	TRBV7-2	TRBJ1-2	TGTGCCAGCAGCCGCGCGAACGGGGGCTACACCTTC	CASSRANGGYTF
TRBD2	once	TRBV7-6	TRBJ2-7	TGTGCCAGCAGCAGTGAGGACTCTAGCGGGGGCCCGGGGCAGTACTTC	CASSSEDSSGGPGQYF
TRBD1	.	TRBV6-1	TRBJ2-6	TGTGCCAGCAGTGGAACAGGGGGCGCTTCTGGGGCCAACGTCCTGACTTTC	CASSGTGGASGANVLTF
TRBD1	.	TRBV5-1	TRBJ2-1	TGCGCCAGCAGCTTGGTGGGGACAGACTACAATGAGCAGTTCTTC	CASSLVGTDYNEQFF
TRBD2	.	TRBV28	TRBJ2-7	TGTGCCAGCACGACTAGCGGGGGTATCAAGCAGTACTTC	CASTTSGGIKQYF
.	.	TRBV2	TRBJ1-5	TGTGCCAGCAGTGCTCAGGGACAAGGCAATCAGCCCCAGCATTTT	CASSAQGQGNQPQHF
.	.	TRBV19	TRBJ1-5	TGTGCCAGTACCCTTCGATATAGCAATCAGCCCCAGCATTTT	CASTLRYSNQPQHF
TRBD2	once	TRBV25-1	TRBJ2-3	TGTGCCAGCAGTCAAGCGGGAGGTCCAGATACGCAGTATTTT	CASSQAGGPDTQYF
.	.	TRBV27	TRBJ2-5	TGTGCCAGCCGTCCCGGGGTCGGGGAGACCCAGTACTTC	CASRPGVGETQYF
TRBD1	few	TRBV5-1	TRBJ2-1	TGCGCCAGCACCATGGGGTACAGGGGAGATGAGCAGTTCTTC	CASTMGYRGDEQFF
.	.	TRBV27	TRBJ2-7	TGTGCCAGCAGTTTTTTGGGAGGAGAGCAGTACTTC	CASSFLGGEQYF
.	.	TRBV5-4	TRBJ1-1	TGTGCCAGCAGCTCAGACTCGGGACAACTGAACACTGAAGCTTTCTTT	CASSSDSGQLNTEAFF
TRBD1	.	TRBV7-9	TRBJ2-5	TGTGCCAGCAGAATTGGGGTAGGGGGCAACGGGGAGACCCAGTACTTC	CASRIGVGGNGETQYF
TRBD1	.	TRBV2	TRBJ2-3	TGTGCCAGCAGTCCAGACAGGGGCAACACAGATACGCAGTATTTT	CASSPDRGNTDTQYF
TRBD1	once	TRBV2	TRBJ2-5	TGTGCCAGCAGCGAGGACAGGGGAGAACAAGAGACCCAGTACTTC	CASSEDRGEQETQYF
.	.	TRBV6-5	TRBJ2-2	TGTGCCAGCAGTTACTTTGGTACCGGGGAGCTGTTTTTT	CASSYFGTGELFF
.	.	TRBV7-2	TRBJ2-7	TGTGCCAGCAGCTCTACTGGGGCGGCCTACGAGCAGTACTTC	CASSSTGAAYEQYF
.	.	TRBV27	TRBJ2-7	TGTGCCAGCAGTTTTCACCCCTCTAGGCGAGACTACGAGCAGTACTTC	CASSFHPSRRDYEQYF
TRBD1	.	TRBV11-2	TRBJ2-7	TGTGCCAGCAGCTTAGCGGGACAGGGGTTCTACGAGCAGTACTTC	CASSLAGQGFYEQYF
TRBD2	.	TRBV7-2	TRBJ2-3	TGTGCCAGCAGCTTCGGGGGGGCGGGAGATACGCAGTATTTT	CASSFGGAGDTQYF
TRBD1	.	TRBV9	TRBJ2-3	TGTGCCAGCAGCGTATGGGGGACAGGGGTAGATACGCAGTATTTT	CASSVWGTGVDTQYF
TRBD1	.	TRBV4-1	TRBJ1-4	TGCGCCAGCAGCGTAACCGGGACAGAGGATGAAAAACTGTTTTTT	CASSVTGTEDEKLFF
.	.	TRBV7-9	TRBJ2-6	TGTGCCAGCAGCTTAGAGGGACACCCCTCTGGGGCCAACGTCCTGACTTTC	CASSLEGHPSGANVLTF
TRBD1	.	TRBV27	TRBJ2-7	TGTGCCAGCAGTTGGGCGACAGGGGGCGAGCAGTACTTC	CASSWATGGEQYF
TRBD1	.	TRBV9	TRBJ1-2	TGTGCCAGCAGCGCGGGACAGGCGTGGGTTGGCTACACCTTC	CASSAGQAWVGYTF
.	.	TRBV19	TRBJ2-1	TGTGCCAGTAGTATAGAGAGAGGGAACAATGAGCAGTTCTTC	CASSIERGNNEQFF
.	.	TRBV27	TRBJ2-3	TGTGCCAGCAAGGCGACAGATACGCAGTATTTT	CASKATDTQYF
.	.	TRBV29-1	TRBJ1-3	TGCAGCGTTGAAGACCCCGGGGACACCATATATTTT	CSVEDPGDTIYF
TRBD2	once	TRBV7-9	TRBJ2-1	TGTGCCAGCAGCTCTGGACTTCAGCGGGACCACAATGAGCAGTTCTTC	CASSSGLQRDHNEQFF
TRBD2	.	TRBV4-2	TRBJ2-2	TGTGCCAGCAGCCACCATAGCGGGAGGGTGAACACCGGGGAGCTGTTTTTT	CASSHHSGRVNTGELFF
.	.	TRBV4-1	TRBJ2-7	TGCGCCAGCAGCCAAGTCCGGTCCGAGCAGTACTTC	CASSQVRSEQYF